This T cell receptor beta chain comes out of a study of CD8 T cells in ankylosing spondylitis. Of note for this clonotype: Its cognate antigen is unknown.

Per the germline V gene, CDR1 is SGHRS and CDR2 is YFSETQ. The CDR3 is 13 residues long. Between the trimmed V and J ends, which lost 3 bases and 0 bases, there was a span of 7 bases. A quantitative 5'-RACE method, one with molecular barcodes, was used to make TCR beta libraries. Using its own MiXCR run on the 5' RACE reads, TCRdb lists one record per CDR3 protein. Found here are approximately 500,000 distinct CDR3 sequences, roughly 12% of them singletons; the top ten hold about 6.5%. Findings and limits, study-wide: Reportedly, matched ankylosing spondylitis synovial fluid was significantly enriched for disease-linked clones. Some motif variants had been reported before (in reactive arthritis synovial fluid and blood). Fewer than ten highly homologous variants made up a TCR beta motif that seemed to typify ankylosing spondylitis blood.

The receptor's source is a male donor with ankylosing spondylitis. Material for sequencing was blood, either unsorted or a sorted T cell fraction (not recorded which). This rearrangement joins TRBV5-1 to TRBJ2-7; no definite D call. The CDR3 sequence: CASSSYGSYEQYF. For the CDR3, the DNA is TGCGCCAGCAGCTCATATGGCTCCTACGAGCAGTACTTC.